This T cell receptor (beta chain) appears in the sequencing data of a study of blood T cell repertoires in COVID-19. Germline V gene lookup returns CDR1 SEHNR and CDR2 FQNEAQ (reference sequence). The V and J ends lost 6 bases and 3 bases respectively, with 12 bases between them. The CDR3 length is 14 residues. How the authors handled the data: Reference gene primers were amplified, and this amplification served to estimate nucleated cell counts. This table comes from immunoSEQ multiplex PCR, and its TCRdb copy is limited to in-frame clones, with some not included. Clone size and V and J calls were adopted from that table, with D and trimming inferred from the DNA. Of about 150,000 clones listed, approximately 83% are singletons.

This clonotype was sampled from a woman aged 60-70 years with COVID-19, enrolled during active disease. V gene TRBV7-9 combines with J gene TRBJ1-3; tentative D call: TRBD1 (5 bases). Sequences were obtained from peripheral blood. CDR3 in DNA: TGTGCCAGCAGGCCGACAGTAGTTGGAAACACCATATATTTT. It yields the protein CASRPTVVGNTIYF.